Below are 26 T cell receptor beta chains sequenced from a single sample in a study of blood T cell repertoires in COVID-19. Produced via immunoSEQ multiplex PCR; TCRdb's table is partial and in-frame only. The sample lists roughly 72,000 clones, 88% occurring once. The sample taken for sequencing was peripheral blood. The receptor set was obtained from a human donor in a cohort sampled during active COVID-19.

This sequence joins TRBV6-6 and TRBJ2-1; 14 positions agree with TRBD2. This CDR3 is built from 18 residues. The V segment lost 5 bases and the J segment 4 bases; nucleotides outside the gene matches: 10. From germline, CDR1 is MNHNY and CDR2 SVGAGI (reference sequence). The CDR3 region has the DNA TGTGCCAGCAGTCCCGGGACTAGCGGGAGTGGGGCTTACAATGAGCAGTTCTTC. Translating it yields CASSPGTSGSGAYNEQFF.

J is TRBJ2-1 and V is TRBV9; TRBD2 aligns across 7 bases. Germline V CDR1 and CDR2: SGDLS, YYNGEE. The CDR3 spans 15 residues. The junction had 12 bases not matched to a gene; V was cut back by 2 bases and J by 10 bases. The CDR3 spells CASSVKAGTQGEQFF. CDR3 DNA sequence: TGTGCCAGCAGCGTTAAAGCGGGAACCCAAGGGGAGCAGTTCTTC.

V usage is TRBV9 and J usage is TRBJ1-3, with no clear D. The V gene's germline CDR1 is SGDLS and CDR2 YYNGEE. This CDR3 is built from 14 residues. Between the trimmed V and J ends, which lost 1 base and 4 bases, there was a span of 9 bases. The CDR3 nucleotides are TGTGCCAGCAGCGTAAACGGAGCCGGAAACACCATATATTTT. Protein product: CASSVNGAGNTIYF. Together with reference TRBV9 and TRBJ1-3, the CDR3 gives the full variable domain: DSGVTQTPKHLITATGQRVTLRCSPRSGDLSVYWYQQSLDQGLQFLIQYYNGEERAKGNILERFSAQQFPDLHSELNLSSLELGDSALYFCASSVNGAGNTIYFGEGSWLTVV.

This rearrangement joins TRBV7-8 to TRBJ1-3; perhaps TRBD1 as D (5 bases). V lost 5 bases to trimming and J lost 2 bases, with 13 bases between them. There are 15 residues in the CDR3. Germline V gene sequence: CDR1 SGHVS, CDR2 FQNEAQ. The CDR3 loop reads CASSPGGGTGNTIYF. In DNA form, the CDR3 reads TGTGCCAGCAGCCCTGGGGGGGGTACTGGAAACACCATATATTTT. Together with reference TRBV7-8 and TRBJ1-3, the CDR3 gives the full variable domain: GAGVSQSPRYKVAKRGQDVALRCDPISGHVSLFWYQQALGQGPEFLTYFQNEAQLDKSGLPSDRFFAERPEGSVSTLKIQRTQQEDSAVYLCASSPGGGTGNTIYFGEGSWLTVV.

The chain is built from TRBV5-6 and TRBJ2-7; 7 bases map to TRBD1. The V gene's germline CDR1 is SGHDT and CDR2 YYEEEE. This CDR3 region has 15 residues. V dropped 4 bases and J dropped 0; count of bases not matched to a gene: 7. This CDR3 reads CASSNRGASSYEQYF. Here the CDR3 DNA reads TGTGCCAGCAGCAACAGGGGTGCAAGCTCCTACGAGCAGTACTTC.

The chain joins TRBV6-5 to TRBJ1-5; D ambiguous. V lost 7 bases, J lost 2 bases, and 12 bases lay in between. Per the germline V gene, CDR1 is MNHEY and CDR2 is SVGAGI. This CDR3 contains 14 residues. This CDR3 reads CASNFPGGNQPQHF. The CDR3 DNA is TGTGCCAGCAACTTCCCGGGAGGCAATCAGCCCCAGCATTTT.

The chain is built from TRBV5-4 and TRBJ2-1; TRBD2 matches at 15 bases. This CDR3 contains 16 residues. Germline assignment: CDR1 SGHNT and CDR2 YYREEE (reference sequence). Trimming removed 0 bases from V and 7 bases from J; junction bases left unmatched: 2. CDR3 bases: TGTGCCAGCAGCTTGGGGGGACTAGCGGGAGGTAATGAGCAGTTCTTC. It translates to CASSLGGLAGGNEQFF.

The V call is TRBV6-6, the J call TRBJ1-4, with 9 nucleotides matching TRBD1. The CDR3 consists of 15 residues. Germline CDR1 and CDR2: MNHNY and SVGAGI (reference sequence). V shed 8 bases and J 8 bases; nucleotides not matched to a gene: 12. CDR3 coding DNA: TGTGCCAGCCTTAATTGGGGACAGGGTCGAGAAAAACTGTTTTTT. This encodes CASLNWGQGREKLFF.

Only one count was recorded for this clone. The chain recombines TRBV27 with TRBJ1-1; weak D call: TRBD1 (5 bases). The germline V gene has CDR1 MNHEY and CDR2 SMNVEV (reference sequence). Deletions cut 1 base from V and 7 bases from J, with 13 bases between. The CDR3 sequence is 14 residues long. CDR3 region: CASSLLGQGFEAFF. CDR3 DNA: TGTGCCAGCAGTTTATTGGGTCAGGGATTTGAAGCTTTCTTT.

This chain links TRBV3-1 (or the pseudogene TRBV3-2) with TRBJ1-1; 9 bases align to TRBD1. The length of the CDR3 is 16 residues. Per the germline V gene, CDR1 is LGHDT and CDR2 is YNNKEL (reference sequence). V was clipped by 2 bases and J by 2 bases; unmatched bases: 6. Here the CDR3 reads CASSQTGTGRNTEAFF. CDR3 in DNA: TGTGCCAGCAGCCAAACCGGGACAGGGCGCAACACTGAAGCTTTCTTT.

CDR3 loop: CASSLAVRGLNQPQHF. As DNA, the CDR3 is TGTGCCAGCAGCTTAGCGGTCAGGGGGTTAAATCAGCCCCAGCATTTT. The V call is TRBV7-2, the J call TRBJ1-5, with 7 bases aligning to TRBD1. Germline CDR1 SGHTA, CDR2 FQGNSA. CDR3 length: 16 residues. J gave up 4 bases and V 0 bases, and 6 bases lay outside the gene matches.

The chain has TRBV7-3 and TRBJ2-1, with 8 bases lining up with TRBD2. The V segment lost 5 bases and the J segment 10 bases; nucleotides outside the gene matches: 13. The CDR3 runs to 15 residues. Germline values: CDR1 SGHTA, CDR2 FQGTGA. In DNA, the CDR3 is TGTGCCAGCAGCAAGGAGCGGGAGCTTCCTAGGGAGCAGTTCTTC. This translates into CASSKERELPREQFF.

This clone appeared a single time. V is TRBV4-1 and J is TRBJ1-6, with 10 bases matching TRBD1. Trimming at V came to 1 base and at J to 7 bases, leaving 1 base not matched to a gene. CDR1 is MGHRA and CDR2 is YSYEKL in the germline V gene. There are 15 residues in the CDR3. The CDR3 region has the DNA TGCGCCAGCAGCCAAGCGGGACAGGGGAATTCACCCCTCCACTTT. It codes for CASSQAGQGNSPLHF.

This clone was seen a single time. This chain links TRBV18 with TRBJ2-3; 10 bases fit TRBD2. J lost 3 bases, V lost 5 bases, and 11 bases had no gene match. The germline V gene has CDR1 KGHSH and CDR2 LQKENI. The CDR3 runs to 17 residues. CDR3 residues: CASSKAGGPRVTDTQYF. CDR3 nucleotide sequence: TGTGCCAGCTCAAAAGCGGGGGGGCCAAGGGTAACAGATACGCAGTATTTT.

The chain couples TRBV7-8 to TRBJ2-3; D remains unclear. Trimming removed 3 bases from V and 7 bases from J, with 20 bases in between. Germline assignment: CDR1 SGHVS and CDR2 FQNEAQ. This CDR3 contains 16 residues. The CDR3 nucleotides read TGTGCCAGCAGCTTGGGCTGGTCACCCCCGGTATATACGCAGTATTTT. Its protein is CASSLGWSPPVYTQYF.

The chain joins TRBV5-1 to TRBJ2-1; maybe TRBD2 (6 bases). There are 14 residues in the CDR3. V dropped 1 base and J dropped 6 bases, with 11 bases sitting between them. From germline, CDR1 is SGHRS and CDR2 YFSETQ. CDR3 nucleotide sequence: TGCGCCAGCAGCTTGAATACCGGGAGCAATGAGCAGTTCTTC. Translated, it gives CASSLNTGSNEQFF.

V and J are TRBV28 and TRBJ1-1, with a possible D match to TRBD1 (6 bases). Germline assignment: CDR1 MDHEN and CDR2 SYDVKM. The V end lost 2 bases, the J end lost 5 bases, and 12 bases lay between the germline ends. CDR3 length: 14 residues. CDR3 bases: TGTGCCAGCAGTTTACCCAGGGGAAGGACTGAAGCTTTCTTT. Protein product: CASSLPRGRTEAFF.

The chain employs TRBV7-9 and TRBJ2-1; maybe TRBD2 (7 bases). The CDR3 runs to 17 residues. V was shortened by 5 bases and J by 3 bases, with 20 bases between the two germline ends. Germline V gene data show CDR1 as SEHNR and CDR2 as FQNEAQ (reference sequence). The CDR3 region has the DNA TGTGCCAGCAGCCCGCGAGGGGGGAGGGCCGTCTACAATGAGCAGTTCTTC. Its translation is CASSPRGGRAVYNEQFF.

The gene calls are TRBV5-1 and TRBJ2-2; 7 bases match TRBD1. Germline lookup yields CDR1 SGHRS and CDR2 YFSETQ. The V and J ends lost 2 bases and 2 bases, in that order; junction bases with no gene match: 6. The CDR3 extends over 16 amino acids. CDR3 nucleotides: TGCGCCAGCAGCTTAAATACAGGGGCAAACACCGGGGAGCTGTTTTTT. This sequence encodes CASSLNTGANTGELFF.

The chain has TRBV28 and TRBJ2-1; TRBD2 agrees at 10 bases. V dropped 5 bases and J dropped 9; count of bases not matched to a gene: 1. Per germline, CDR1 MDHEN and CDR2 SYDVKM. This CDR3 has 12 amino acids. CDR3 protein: CASSGLAAEQFF. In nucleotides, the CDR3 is TGTGCCAGCAGTGGACTAGCGGCTGAGCAGTTCTTC.

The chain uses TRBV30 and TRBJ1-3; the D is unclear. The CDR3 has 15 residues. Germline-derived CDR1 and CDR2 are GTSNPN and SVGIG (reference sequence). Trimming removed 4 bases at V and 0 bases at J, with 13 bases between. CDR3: CAWTRSIFSGNTIYF. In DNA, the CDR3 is TGTGCCTGGACGCGGAGCATTTTCTCTGGAAACACCATATATTTT.

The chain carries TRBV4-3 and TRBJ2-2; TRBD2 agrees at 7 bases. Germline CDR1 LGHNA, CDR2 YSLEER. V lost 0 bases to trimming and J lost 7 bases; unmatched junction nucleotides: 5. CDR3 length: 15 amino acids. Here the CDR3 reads CASSQDRLASGELFF. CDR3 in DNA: TGCGCCAGCAGCCAAGATAGACTAGCTAGCGGGGAGCTGTTTTTT.

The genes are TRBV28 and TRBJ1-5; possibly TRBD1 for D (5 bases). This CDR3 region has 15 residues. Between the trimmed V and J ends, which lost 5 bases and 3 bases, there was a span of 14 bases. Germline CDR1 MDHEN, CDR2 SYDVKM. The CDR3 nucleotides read TGTGCCAGCAGTCCATTCCAGGGTTCCAATCAGCCCCAGCATTTT. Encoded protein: CASSPFQGSNQPQHF.

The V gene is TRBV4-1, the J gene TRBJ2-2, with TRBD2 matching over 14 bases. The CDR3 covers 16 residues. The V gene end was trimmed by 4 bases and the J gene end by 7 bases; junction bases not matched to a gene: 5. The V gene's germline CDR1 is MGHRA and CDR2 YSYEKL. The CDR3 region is CASSPGLAGVGGELFF. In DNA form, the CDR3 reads TGCGCCAGCAGCCCGGGACTAGCGGGAGTTGGCGGGGAGCTGTTTTTT.

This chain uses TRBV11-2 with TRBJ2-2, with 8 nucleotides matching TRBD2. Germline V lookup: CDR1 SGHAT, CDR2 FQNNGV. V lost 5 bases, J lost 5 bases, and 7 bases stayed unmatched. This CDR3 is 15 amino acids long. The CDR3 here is CASSHGTSLTGELFF. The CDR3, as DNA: TGTGCCAGCAGCCACGGGACTAGTCTGACCGGGGAGCTGTTTTTT. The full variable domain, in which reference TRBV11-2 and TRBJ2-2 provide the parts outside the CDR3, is EAGVAQSPRYKIIEKRQSVAFWCNPISGHATLYWYQQILGQGPKLLIQFQNNGVVDDSQLPKDRFSAERLKGVDSTLKIQPAKLEDSAVYLCASSHGTSLTGELFFGEGSRLTVL.

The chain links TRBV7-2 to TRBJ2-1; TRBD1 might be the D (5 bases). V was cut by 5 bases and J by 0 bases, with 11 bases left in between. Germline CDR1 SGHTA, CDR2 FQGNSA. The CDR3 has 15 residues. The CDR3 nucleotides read TGTGCCAGCAGCCTTCGCAGGGACTCCTACAATGAGCAGTTCTTC. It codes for CASSLRRDSYNEQFF.